The 22 T cell receptor beta chains below all came from one sample that was sequenced in a study of cytomegalovirus exposure and HLA in healthy donors. The PCR had 60 Vbeta and 13 Jbeta primers. Sequencing used immunoSEQ multiplex PCR; TCRdb keeps in-frame clones, though not all of them. The table shows around 180,000 clones, with over 70% occurring only once. Sequencing input: PBMCs. The receptors were sampled from a woman younger than 30 in good health and CMV-seropositive.

The rearrangement joins TRBV4-2 to TRBJ1-4, with no clear D. The CDR3 has 16 amino acids. From germline, CDR1 is LGHNA and CDR2 YNFKEQ. Trimming took 0 bases from V and 0 from J, leaving 8 bases between them. DNA of the CDR3: TGTGCCAGCAGCCAAGATCTCTCAGCAACTAATGAAAAACTGTTTTTT. Protein: CASSQDLSATNEKLFF.

In this sample, this clone turned up a few times. The J gene is TRBJ1-1, the V gene TRBV18; D may be TRBD1 (5 bases). The CDR3 loop spans 15 amino acids. Trimming removed 2 bases at V and 1 base at J, with 11 bases between. Looked up from germline, CDR1 is KGHSH and CDR2 is LQKENI. CDR3 protein: CASSPSAGPNTEAFF. CDR3 DNA sequence: TGTGCCAGCTCACCAAGTGCAGGGCCGAACACTGAAGCTTTCTTT.

The sample holds a few counts of this clone. This chain uses TRBV7-6 with TRBJ2-7; D is possibly TRBD2 (6 bases). Germline V gene data show CDR1 as SGHVS and CDR2 as FNYEAQ. Trimming shortened V by 5 bases and J by 3 bases, and 14 bases separated the two germline ends. CDR3 length: 14 residues. The CDR3 nucleotides are TGTGCCAGCAGCGTAACAACTAGCTTCTACGAGCAGTACTTC. It encodes CASSVTTSFYEQYF.

This clone was seen only a few times. The V gene is TRBV4-2, the J gene TRBJ2-7, with 9 nucleotides matching TRBD1. V shed 0 bases, J shed 0 bases, and the junction held 9 bases outside the gene matches. Germline V gene sequence: CDR1 LGHNA, CDR2 YNFKEQ. The CDR3 has 18 residues. The CDR3 DNA reads TGTGCCAGCAGCCAAGATACAGGGGGCTCTCATCCCTCCTACGAGCAGTACTTC. It encodes CASSQDTGGSHPSYEQYF.

This clone turned up a few times. CDR3 bases: TGTGCCTGGGCGGCTTCTAACTATGGCTACACCTTC. Translated, it gives CAWAASNYGYTF. The chain joins TRBV30 to TRBJ1-2; D call uncertain. The V and J ends lost 5 bases and 0 bases respectively, with 7 bases between them. The CDR3 spans 12 residues. CDR1 GTSNPN and CDR2 SVGIG come from the germline V gene (reference sequence). Drawing the rest from reference TRBV30 and TRBJ1-2, the complete variable domain is SQTIHQWPATLVQPVGSPLSLECTVEGTSNPNLYWYRQAAGRGLQLLFYSVGIGQISSEVPQNLSASRPQDRQFILSSKKLLLSDSGFYLCAWAASNYGYTFGSGTRLTVV.

The V gene is TRBV30, the J gene TRBJ1-6; D possibly corresponds to TRBD1 (5 bases). The germline V gene has CDR1 GTSNPN and CDR2 SVGIG (reference sequence). This CDR3 spans 14 amino acids. The V end lost 1 base, the J end lost 8 bases, and 12 bases lay between the germline ends. As DNA, the CDR3 is TGTGCCTGGAGTGAAACGGGGGGTTATTCACCCCTCCACTTT. This encodes CAWSETGGYSPLHF.

The rearrangement joins TRBV10-3 to TRBJ2-7; 7 bases align to TRBD2. After removal of 3 bases from V and 2 bases from J, the junction contained 10 bases not matched to a gene. This CDR3 comprises 16 residues. Germline V gene data show CDR1 as ENHRY and CDR2 as SYGVKD. CDR3 amino acids: CAISDGEGRGTYEQYV. Written as DNA, the CDR3 is TGTGCCATCAGTGATGGGGAGGGTCGTGGTACCTACGAGCAGTACGTC.

J is TRBJ2-2 and V is TRBV5-1; no firm D call. The CDR3 totals 15 residues. V was shortened by 1 base and J by 0 bases, with 7 bases between the two germline ends. CDR1 is SGHRS and CDR2 is YFSETQ in the germline V gene. The CDR3: CASSLLQTNTGELFF. The CDR3 DNA reads TGCGCCAGCAGCTTGTTGCAGACGAACACCGGGGAGCTGTTTTTT.

The chain has TRBV7-9 and TRBJ1-4, with a possible D match to TRBD1 (5 bases). Per the germline V gene, CDR1 is SEHNR and CDR2 is FQNEAQ (reference sequence). The CDR3 is 12 residues long. Deletions cut 6 bases from V and 6 bases from J, with 8 bases between. CDR3: CASRSTDEKLFF. The CDR3 DNA reads TGTGCCAGCAGGTCGACAGATGAAAAACTGTTTTTT. The whole variable domain, remainder taken from reference TRBV7-9 and TRBJ1-4, is DTGVSQNPRHKITKRGQNVTFRCDPISEHNRLYWYRQTLGQGPEFLTYFQNEAQLEKSRLLSDRFSAERPKGSFSTLEIQRTEQGDSAMYLCASRSTDEKLFFGSGTQLSVL.

The chain links TRBV7-3 to TRBJ2-2; D is perhaps TRBD1 (8 bases). The CDR3 covers 17 residues. CDR1 is SGHTA, CDR2 FQGTGA, per germline. Trimming took 4 bases from V and 5 from J, leaving 20 bases between them. CDR3 loop: CASSWGDGQGGTGELFF. The DNA of the CDR3 is TGTGCCAGCAGCTGGGGTGATGGACAGGGAGGGACCGGGGAGCTGTTTTTT.

The genes are TRBV5-1 and TRBJ2-2; TRBD2 aligns across 11 bases. This CDR3 has 17 amino acids. Germline trimming cut 3 bases from V and 3 bases from J; bases unmatched to any gene: 7. CDR1 and CDR2 (germline): SGHRS, YFSETQ. The CDR3 is CASSSLAGGLDTGELFF. The CDR3 DNA follows: TGCGCCAGCAGCTCATTAGCGGGGGGGCTGGACACCGGGGAGCTGTTTTTT. The full variable domain, with the rest looked up from reference TRBV5-1 and TRBJ2-2, is KAGVTQTPRYLIKTRGQQVTLSCSPISGHRSVSWYQQTPGQGLQFLFEYFSETQRNKGNFPGRFSGRQFSNSRSEMNVSTLELGDSALYLCASSSLAGGLDTGELFFGEGSRLTVL.

The chain uses TRBV5-1 and TRBJ2-2; no clear D. CDR3 length: 14 residues. CDR1 SGHRS and CDR2 YFSETQ come from the germline V gene. Trimming removed 1 base at V and 4 bases at J, with 8 bases between. For the CDR3, the DNA is TGCGCCAGCAGCTTGACTACGAGCACCGGGGAGCTGTTTTTT. It yields the protein CASSLTTSTGELFF.

V usage is TRBV6-5 and J usage is TRBJ2-7; 11 bases align to TRBD1. V was pared by 5 bases and J by 6 bases, with 3 bases of the junction left unmatched. The CDR3 has 13 amino acids. The germline CDR1 and CDR2 sequences are MNHEY and SVGAGI. The DNA for the CDR3 is TGTGCCAGCAGTGGACAGGGGGCTGGCGAGCAGTACTTC. It codes for CASSGQGAGEQYF.

The count of this clone is one. The rearrangement joins TRBV25-1 to TRBJ2-1; TRBD1 agrees at 11 bases. V shed 5 bases and J 6 bases; nucleotides not matched to a gene: 12. Germline V gene data show CDR1 as MGHDK and CDR2 as SYGVNS. The CDR3 runs to 17 residues. The CDR3 coding sequence is TGTGCCAGCAGTCCCCGAGGAGGGACAGGGGGATCCAATGAGCAGTTCTTC. It is translated as CASSPRGGTGGSNEQFF.

The gene calls are TRBV25-1 and TRBJ1-2, with TRBD1 identical over 9 bases. V shed 7 bases and J 8 bases; nucleotides not matched to a gene: 8. CDR1 and CDR2 (germline): MGHDK, SYGVNS. The CDR3 contains 13 residues. In DNA form, the CDR3 reads TGTGCCAGCACCTCACAGGGGGCGCAAGGCTACACCTTC. Amino acid sequence: CASTSQGAQGYTF.

V gene TRBV11-3 combines with J gene TRBJ2-5; D is unclear. V lost 4 bases and J lost 2, with 20 bases in between. The CDR3 extends over 17 amino acids. Germline CDR1 reads SGHNT; CDR2 reads YENEEA. The chain's CDR3 is CASSYPLTYLRQETQYF. The CDR3 nucleotides are TGTGCCAGCAGCTACCCTCTTACCTATTTGAGGCAAGAGACCCAGTACTTC.

This rearrangement joins TRBV15 to TRBJ1-1, with a weak D call TRBD1 (5 bases). Germline assignment: CDR1 LNHNV and CDR2 YYDKDF (reference sequence). The CDR3 has 14 amino acids. Trimming removed 0 bases at V and 4 bases at J, with 9 bases between. CDR3 region: CATSRDSGGTEAFF. The CDR3 DNA follows: TGTGCCACCAGCAGAGATTCGGGGGGCACTGAAGCTTTCTTT.

The genes are TRBV6-5 and TRBJ1-4, with 8 bases that match TRBD1. V lost 2 bases, J lost 4 bases, and 6 bases stayed unmatched. CDR1 is MNHEY, CDR2 SVGAGI, per germline. The CDR3 runs to 16 residues. Here the CDR3 reads CASSYRRQGHNEKLFF. In DNA form, the CDR3 reads TGTGCCAGCAGTTACCGACGACAGGGGCATAATGAAAAACTGTTTTTT.

The rearrangement joins TRBV6-6 to TRBJ1-2, with 7 bases identical to TRBD1. Per germline, CDR1 MNHNY and CDR2 SVGAGI (reference sequence). J was trimmed by 8 bases and V by 5 bases; bases with no gene match: 14. CDR3 size: 15 residues. For the CDR3, the DNA is TGTGCCAGCAGTAACCGACAGGGTACGAGGGGAGGCTACACCTTC. Translated: CASSNRQGTRGGYTF.

This chain links TRBV5-6 with TRBJ1-1, with 8 bases fitting TRBD1. The CDR3 is 16 amino acids. Germline loops: CDR1 SGHDT, CDR2 YYEEEE. J lost 6 bases, V lost 6 bases, and 16 bases had no gene match. DNA of the CDR3: TGTGCCAGCAACATGGGACAGGTATGGGGGTTTGCTGAAGCTTTCTTT. Translating gives CASNMGQVWGFAEAFF.

The chain carries TRBV7-9 and TRBJ2-1; D unresolved. The CDR3 runs 14 residues. The germline V and J ends were trimmed by 4 bases and 8 bases, with 15 bases remaining between them. Germline values: CDR1 SEHNR, CDR2 FQNEAQ (reference sequence). The DNA for the CDR3 is TGTGCCAGCAGCTCGAGACTGGCTTTGGATGAGCAGTTCTTC. Translating it yields CASSSRLALDEQFF.

The chain combines TRBV7-7 with TRBJ2-7, with D possibly TRBD1 on 5 matching bases. CDR1 and CDR2 from the germline V gene are SSHAT and FNYEAQ (reference sequence). V lost 5 bases and J 2 bases, leaving 25 bases between the germline ends. This CDR3 has 18 residues. CDR3 DNA: TGTGCCAGCAGCCTAGTTAGGGGCCGGGCAACCTCGCCCTACGAGCAGTACTTC. The encoded protein is CASSLVRGRATSPYEQYF.